Included here is one TCR beta chain sequence, with context. The table came from immunoSEQ multiplex PCR; TCRdb's copy has only in-frame clones and leaves some out. The sample lists fewer than 350,000 clones; approximately 91% were seen once. Trimming took 5 bases from V and 7 from J; bases not matched to a gene: 11. The germline V gene encodes CDR1 SNHLY and CDR2 FYNNEI. The CDR3 has 16 residues. The data are from a study of blood T cell repertoires in COVID-19. The source of this sequence is a woman between 35 and 50 years old with acute COVID-19. The sample comprised PBMCs or T cells enriched from blood (not recorded which). The gene calls are TRBV2 and TRBJ1-4, with TRBD1 matching 9 bases. CDR3 amino acids: CASSPGTGRLGEKLFF. The CDR3 nucleotides read TGTGCCAGCAGTCCCGGGACAGGGCGTCTCGGTGAAAAACTGTTTTTT.